Listed below are T cell receptor beta chains from one sample, sequenced in a study of Graves' ophthalmopathy and Graves' hyperthyroidism. Each CDR3 protein gets one entry after TCRdb re-called the multiplex PCR reads with MiXCR. The data hold approximately 150,000 distinct CDR3 sequences, with just under 40% observed a single time. The specimen sequenced was peripheral blood. The origin of the receptors is a man under 40 with Graves' ophthalmopathy. CDR3s include the opening cysteine and the closing phenylalanine or tryptophan. A D gene is named only where the DNA matches it firmly. Only some rows state a clone size, as once, few, many or a class for expanded clones.

CDR3 DNA: TGTGCCAGCAGCTTAGGGTCTACAGCGACCTATGGCTACACCTTC; CDR3 protein: CASSLGSTATYGYTF; clone size: NA; J gene: TRBJ1-2; V gene: TRBV7-8; D gene: NA
CDR3 DNA: TGTGCCAGCAGTGATGACCCCGGGGAGCTGTTTTTT; CDR3 protein: CASSDDPGELFF; clone size: once; J gene: TRBJ2-2; V gene: TRBV2; D gene: NA
CDR3 DNA: TGTGCCAGCAGTTCTAGCGGGAGCCCCCTCGCCTACGAGCAGTACTTC; CDR3 protein: CASSSSGSPLAYEQYF; clone size: many; J gene: TRBJ2-7; V gene: TRBV28; D gene: TRBD2
CDR3 DNA: TGTGCCAGCAGTTCTGGGGCCAACGTCCTGACCTTC; CDR3 protein: CASSSGANVLTF; clone size: many; J gene: TRBJ2-6; V gene: TRBV28; D gene: NA
CDR3 DNA: TGTGCCAGCAGTTTAGGTCTAGCGTATGGGACCTCCTACGAGCAGTACTTC; CDR3 protein: CASSLGLAYGTSYEQYF; clone size: many; J gene: TRBJ2-7; V gene: TRBV28; D gene: NA
CDR3 DNA: TGTGCCAGCAGCAACGTAGGGACGGTATCGGAAGCTTTCTTT; CDR3 protein: CASSNVGTVSEAFF; clone size: NA; J gene: TRBJ1-1; V gene: TRBV7-2; D gene: NA
CDR3 DNA: TGTGCCAGCAGTCCTACTTCCGGGACGCCACTGGAAGCTTTCTTT; CDR3 protein: CASSPTSGTPLEAFF; clone size: NA; J gene: TRBJ1-1; V gene: TRBV6-2/TRBV6-3; D gene: NA
CDR3 DNA: TGTGCCAGCGGACATGGAGGCGGAGAGACCCAGTACTTC; CDR3 protein: CASGHGGGETQYF; clone size: few; J gene: TRBJ2-5; V gene: TRBV6-1; D gene: NA
CDR3 DNA: TGTGCCAGCTCCTCACAGGGGGCGCGCAATCAGCCCCAGCATTTT; CDR3 protein: CASSSQGARNQPQHF; clone size: many; J gene: TRBJ1-5; V gene: TRBV18; D gene: TRBD1
CDR3 DNA: TGTGCCAGCAGTTACAGTGTAGGCGGAAACTATGGCTACACCTTC; CDR3 protein: CASSYSVGGNYGYTF; clone size: NA; J gene: TRBJ1-2; V gene: TRBV6-2/TRBV6-3; D gene: NA
CDR3 DNA: TGTGCCACCAGTGACCGTAGCGGGAGTGCCCAAGAGACCCAGTACTTC; CDR3 protein: CATSDRSGSAQETQYF; clone size: NA; J gene: TRBJ2-5; V gene: TRBV24-1; D gene: TRBD2
CDR3 DNA: TGTGCCACCGAGCGGGAGGGATCCTACGAGCAGTACTTC; CDR3 protein: CATEREGSYEQYF; clone size: NA; J gene: TRBJ2-7; V gene: TRBV10-3; D gene: TRBD2
CDR3 DNA: TGTGCCAGTAGTATAGAGCGGGAGAGAGCCACCGGGGAGCTGTTTTTT; CDR3 protein: CASSIERERATGELFF; clone size: many; J gene: TRBJ2-2; V gene: TRBV19; D gene: TRBD2
CDR3 DNA: TGCGCCAGCAGCCCTCCGGCGGGGAAGGATTTGGGCTACACCTTC; CDR3 protein: CASSPPAGKDLGYTF; clone size: NA; J gene: TRBJ1-2; V gene: TRBV5-1; D gene: NA
CDR3 DNA: TGTGCCAGCTCACCAGCAGGGGGCTCCAGCTACGAGCAGTACTTC; CDR3 protein: CASSPAGGSSYEQYF; clone size: many; J gene: TRBJ2-7; V gene: TRBV18; D gene: TRBD1
CDR3 DNA: TGTGCCAGCAGCCGTGGGGCAGGCCTCACACAAGAGACCCAGTACTTC; CDR3 protein: CASSRGAGLTQETQYF; clone size: many; J gene: TRBJ2-5; V gene: TRBV28; D gene: NA
CDR3 DNA: TGCGCCAGCAGCCAAGATGGGGGCAGGGGCTACGAGCAGTACTTC; CDR3 protein: CASSQDGGRGYEQYF; clone size: many; J gene: TRBJ2-7; V gene: TRBV4-3; D gene: NA
CDR3 DNA: TGTGCCAGCAGGCGGACGGGTGGGGACGAGCAGTACTTC; CDR3 protein: CASRRTGGDEQYF; clone size: NA; J gene: TRBJ2-7; V gene: TRBV12-3/TRBV12-4; D gene: NA
CDR3 DNA: TGTGCCAGCATTAAGACGGGCGGGGACACTGAAGCTTTCTTT; CDR3 protein: CASIKTGGDTEAFF; clone size: NA; J gene: TRBJ1-1; V gene: TRBV6-5; D gene: NA
CDR3 DNA: TGTGCCAGCAGCTTAGGGGCGCAAGCTTTCTTT; CDR3 protein: CASSLGAQAFF; clone size: NA; J gene: TRBJ1-1; V gene: TRBV7-2; D gene: NA
CDR3 DNA: TGTGCCAGCAGTTTGCTCGGCCGAGCGGGTGTGGAGACCCAGTACTTC; CDR3 protein: CASSLLGRAGVETQYF; clone size: NA; J gene: TRBJ2-5; V gene: TRBV27; D gene: NA
CDR3 DNA: TGTGCCAGCGCACCGGGCAGCTCTGGAAACACCATATATTTT; CDR3 protein: CASAPGSSGNTIYF; clone size: many; J gene: TRBJ1-3; V gene: TRBV19; D gene: NA
CDR3 DNA: TGTGCCAGCAGCACGACTCGGAACACCATATATTTT; CDR3 protein: CASSTTRNTIYF; clone size: NA; J gene: TRBJ1-3; V gene: TRBV11-2; D gene: NA
CDR3 DNA: TGTGCCACCAGCCCCTCTGGACGATCCGATGAAGCTTTCTTT; CDR3 protein: CATSPSGRSDEAFF; clone size: NA; J gene: TRBJ1-1; V gene: TRBV24-1; D gene: NA
CDR3 DNA: TGTGCCAGCAGCTTTAGCGGGAGAACCGAGCAGTACTTC; CDR3 protein: CASSFSGRTEQYF; clone size: NA; J gene: TRBJ2-7; V gene: TRBV7-9; D gene: TRBD2
CDR3 DNA: TGTGCCATCAGCCCGGGACTTGAGTACGAGCAGTACTTC; CDR3 protein: CAISPGLEYEQYF; clone size: many; J gene: TRBJ2-7; V gene: TRBV10-3; D gene: NA
CDR3 DNA: TGTGCCAGCAGTTTGCAAGCCGGTCCCTACGAGCAGTACTTC; CDR3 protein: CASSLQAGPYEQYF; clone size: many; J gene: TRBJ2-7; V gene: TRBV28; D gene: NA
CDR3 DNA: TGTGCCAGCAGCTTGGGGGGCGTAAAGACCCAGTACTTC; CDR3 protein: CASSLGGVKTQYF; clone size: NA; J gene: TRBJ2-5; V gene: TRBV7-2; D gene: NA
CDR3 DNA: TGCGCCAGCAGCAAAGGGACAGGGGGCTTCTACTCCTACGAGCAGTACTTC; CDR3 protein: CASSKGTGGFYSYEQYF; clone size: many; J gene: TRBJ2-7; V gene: TRBV5-1; D gene: TRBD1